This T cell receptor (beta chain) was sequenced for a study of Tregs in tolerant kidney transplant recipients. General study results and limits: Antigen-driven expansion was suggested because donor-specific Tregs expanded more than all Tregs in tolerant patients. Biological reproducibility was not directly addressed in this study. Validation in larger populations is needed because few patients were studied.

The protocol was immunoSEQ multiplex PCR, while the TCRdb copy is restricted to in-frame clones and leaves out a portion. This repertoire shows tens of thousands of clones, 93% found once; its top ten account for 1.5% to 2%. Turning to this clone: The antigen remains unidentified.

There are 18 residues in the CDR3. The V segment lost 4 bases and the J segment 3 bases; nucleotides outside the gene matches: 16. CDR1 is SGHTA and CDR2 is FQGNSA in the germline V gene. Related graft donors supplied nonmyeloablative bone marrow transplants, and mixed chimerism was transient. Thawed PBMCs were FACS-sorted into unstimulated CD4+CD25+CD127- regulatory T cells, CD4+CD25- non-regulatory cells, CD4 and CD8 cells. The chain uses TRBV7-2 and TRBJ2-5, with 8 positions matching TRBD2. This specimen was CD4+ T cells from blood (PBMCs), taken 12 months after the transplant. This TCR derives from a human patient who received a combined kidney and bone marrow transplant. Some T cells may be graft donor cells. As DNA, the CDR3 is TGTGCCAGCAGCTCCCTACAGCAACTAGCGGCCTCGAAAGAGACCCAGTACTTC. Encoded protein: CASSSLQQLAASKETQYF.